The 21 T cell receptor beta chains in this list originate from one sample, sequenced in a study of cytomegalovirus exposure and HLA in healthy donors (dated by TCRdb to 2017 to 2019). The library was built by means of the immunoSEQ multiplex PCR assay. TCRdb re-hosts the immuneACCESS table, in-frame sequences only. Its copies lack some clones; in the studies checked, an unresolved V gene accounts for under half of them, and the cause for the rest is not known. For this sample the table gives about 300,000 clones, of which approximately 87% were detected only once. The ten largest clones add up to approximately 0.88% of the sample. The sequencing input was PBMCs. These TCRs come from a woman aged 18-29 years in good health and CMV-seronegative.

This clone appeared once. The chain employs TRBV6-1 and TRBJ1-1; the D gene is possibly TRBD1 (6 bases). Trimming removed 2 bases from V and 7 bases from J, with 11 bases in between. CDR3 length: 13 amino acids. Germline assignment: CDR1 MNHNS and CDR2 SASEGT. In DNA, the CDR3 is TGTGCCAGCAGTGAATGGGGGCGGCTTGAAGCTTTCTTT. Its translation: CASSEWGRLEAFF.

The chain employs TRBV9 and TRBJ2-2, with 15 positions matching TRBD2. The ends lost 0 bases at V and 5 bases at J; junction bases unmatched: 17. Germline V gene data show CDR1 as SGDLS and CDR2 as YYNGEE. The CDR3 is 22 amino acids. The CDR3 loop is CASSVAPGLAGGLSIRTGELFF. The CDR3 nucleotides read TGTGCCAGCAGCGTAGCTCCGGGACTAGCGGGAGGATTGTCGATTAGGACCGGGGAGCTGTTTTTT.

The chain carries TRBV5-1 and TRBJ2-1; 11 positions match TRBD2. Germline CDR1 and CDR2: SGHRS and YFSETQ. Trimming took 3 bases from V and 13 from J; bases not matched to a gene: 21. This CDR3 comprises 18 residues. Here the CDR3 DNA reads TGCGCCAGCAGCTCACCCCCCCGGACTAGCGGGCCAGAAGCCCTCCAGTTCTTC. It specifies CASSSPPRTSGPEALQFF.

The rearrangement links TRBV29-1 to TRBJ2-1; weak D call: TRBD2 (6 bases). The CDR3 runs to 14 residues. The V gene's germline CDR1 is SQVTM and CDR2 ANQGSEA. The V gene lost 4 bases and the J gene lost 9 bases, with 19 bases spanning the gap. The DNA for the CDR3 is TGCAGCGTTGGGGGGGTCTACGGTGGAGGTGAGCAGTTCTTC. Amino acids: CSVGGVYGGGEQFF.

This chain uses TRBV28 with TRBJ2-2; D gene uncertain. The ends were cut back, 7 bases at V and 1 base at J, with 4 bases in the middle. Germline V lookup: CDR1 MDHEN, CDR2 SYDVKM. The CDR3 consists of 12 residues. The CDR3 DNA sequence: TGTGCCAGCAACTTGAACACCGGGGAGCTGTTTTTT. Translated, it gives CASNLNTGELFF.

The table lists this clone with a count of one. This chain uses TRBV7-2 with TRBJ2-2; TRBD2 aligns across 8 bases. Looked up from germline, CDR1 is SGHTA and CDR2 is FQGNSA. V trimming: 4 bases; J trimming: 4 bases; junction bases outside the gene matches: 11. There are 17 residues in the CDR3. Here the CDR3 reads CASSSIQLAGITGELFF. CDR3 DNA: TGTGCCAGCAGCTCCATCCAGCTAGCGGGTATCACCGGGGAGCTGTTTTTT.

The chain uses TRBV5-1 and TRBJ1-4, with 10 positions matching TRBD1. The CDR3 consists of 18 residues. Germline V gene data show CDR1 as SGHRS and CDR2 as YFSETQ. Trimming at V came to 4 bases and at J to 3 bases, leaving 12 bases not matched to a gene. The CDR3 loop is CASSNGGGTGASNEKLFF. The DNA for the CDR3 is TGCGCCAGCAGCAACGGAGGGGGGACAGGGGCGTCTAATGAAAAACTGTTTTTT.

The CDR3 region is CASSTTGGAYEQYF. The CDR3 nucleotides are TGTGCCAGCTCAACTACAGGGGGTGCCTACGAGCAGTACTTC. The V call is TRBV28, the J call TRBJ2-7; 8 bases are a match to TRBD1. Per germline, CDR1 MDHEN and CDR2 SYDVKM. Trimming cost V 8 bases and J 2 bases; bases outside gene matches: 8. This CDR3 contains 14 residues.

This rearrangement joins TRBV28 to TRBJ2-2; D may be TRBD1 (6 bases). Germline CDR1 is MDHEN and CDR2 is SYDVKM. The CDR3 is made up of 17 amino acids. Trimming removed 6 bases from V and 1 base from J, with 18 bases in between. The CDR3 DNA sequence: TGTGCCAGCAGATCTACAGGGAACCGGCGGAACACCGGGGAGCTGTTTTTT. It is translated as CASRSTGNRRNTGELFF.

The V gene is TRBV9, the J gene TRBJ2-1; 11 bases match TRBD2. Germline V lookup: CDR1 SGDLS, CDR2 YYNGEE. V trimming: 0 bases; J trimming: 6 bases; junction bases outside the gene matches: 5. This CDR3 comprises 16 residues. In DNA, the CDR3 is TGTGCCAGCAGCGTAGCTACTAGCGGGAGAAGCAATGAGCAGTTCTTC. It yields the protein CASSVATSGRSNEQFF.

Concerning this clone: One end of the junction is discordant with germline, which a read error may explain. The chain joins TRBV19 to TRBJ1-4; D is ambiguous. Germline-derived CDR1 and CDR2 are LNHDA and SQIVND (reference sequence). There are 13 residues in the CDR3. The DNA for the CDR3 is TGTGCCAGCAGTATAGGGCGCGGAGAAAAACTGTTTTTT. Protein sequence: CASSIGRGEKLFF.

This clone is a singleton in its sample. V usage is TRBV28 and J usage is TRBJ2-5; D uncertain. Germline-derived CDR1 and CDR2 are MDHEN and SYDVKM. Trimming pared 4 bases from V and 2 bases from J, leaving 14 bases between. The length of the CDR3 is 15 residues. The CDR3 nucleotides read TGTGCCAGCAGTTCCGATCTAGGTCATCAAGAGACCCAGTACTTC. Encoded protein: CASSSDLGHQETQYF.

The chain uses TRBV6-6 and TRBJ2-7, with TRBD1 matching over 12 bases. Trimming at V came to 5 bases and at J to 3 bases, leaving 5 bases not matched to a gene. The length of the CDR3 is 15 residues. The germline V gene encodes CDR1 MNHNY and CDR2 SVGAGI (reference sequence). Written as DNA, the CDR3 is TGTGCCAGCAGTGACCGGGACAGGGGGCTCTACGAGCAGTACTTC. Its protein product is CASSDRDRGLYEQYF.

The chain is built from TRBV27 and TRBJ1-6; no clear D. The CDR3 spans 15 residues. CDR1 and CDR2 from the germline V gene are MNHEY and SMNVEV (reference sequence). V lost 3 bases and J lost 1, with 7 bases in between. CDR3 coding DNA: TGTGCCAGCAGTTTCGGAGGGTCCTATAATTCACCCCTCCACTTT. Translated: CASSFGGSYNSPLHF.

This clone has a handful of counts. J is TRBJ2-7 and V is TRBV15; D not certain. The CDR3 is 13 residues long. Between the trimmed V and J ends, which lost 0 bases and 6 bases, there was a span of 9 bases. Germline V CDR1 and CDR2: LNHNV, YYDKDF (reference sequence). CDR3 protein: CATSRDEAREQYF. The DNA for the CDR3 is TGTGCCACCAGCAGAGATGAGGCGCGCGAGCAGTACTTC.

CDR3 in DNA: TGTGCCAGCAAACTAGACAGGGGGCGAGCGGGGGGCTACACCTTC. Translation gives CASKLDRGRAGGYTF. The V call is TRBV28, the J call TRBJ1-2, with TRBD1 matching over 10 bases. V was pared by 7 bases and J by 8 bases, with 13 bases of the junction left unmatched. The germline CDR1 and CDR2 sequences are MDHEN and SYDVKM. The CDR3 spans 15 residues.

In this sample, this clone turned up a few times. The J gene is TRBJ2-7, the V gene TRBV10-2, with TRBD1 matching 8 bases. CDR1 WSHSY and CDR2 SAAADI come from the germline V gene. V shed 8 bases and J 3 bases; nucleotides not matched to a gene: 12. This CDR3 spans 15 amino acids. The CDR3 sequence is CASWEARQGRYEQYF. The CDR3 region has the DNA TGCGCCAGCTGGGAGGCTCGACAGGGGCGCTACGAGCAGTACTTC.

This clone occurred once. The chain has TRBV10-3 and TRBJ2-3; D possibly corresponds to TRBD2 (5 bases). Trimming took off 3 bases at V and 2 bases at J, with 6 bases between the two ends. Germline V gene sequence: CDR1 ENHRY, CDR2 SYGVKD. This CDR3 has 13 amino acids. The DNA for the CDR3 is TGTGCCATCAGTGAACGGGACACAGATACGCAGTATTTT. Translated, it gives CAISERDTDTQYF.

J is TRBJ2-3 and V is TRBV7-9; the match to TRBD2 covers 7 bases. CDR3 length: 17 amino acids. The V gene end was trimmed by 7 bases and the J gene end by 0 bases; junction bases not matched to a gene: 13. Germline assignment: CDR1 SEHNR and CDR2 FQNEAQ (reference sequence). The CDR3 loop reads CASKEGGRDSSTDTQYF. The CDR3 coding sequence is TGTGCCAGCAAGGAGGGCGGGAGAGACTCTAGCACAGATACGCAGTATTTT.

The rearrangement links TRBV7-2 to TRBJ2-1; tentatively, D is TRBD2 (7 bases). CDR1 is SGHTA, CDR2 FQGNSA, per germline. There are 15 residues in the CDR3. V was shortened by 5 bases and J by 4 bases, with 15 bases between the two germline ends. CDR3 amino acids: CASSRGGGGYNEQFF. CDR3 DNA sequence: TGTGCCAGCAGCCGAGGGGGAGGGGGGTACAATGAGCAGTTCTTC.

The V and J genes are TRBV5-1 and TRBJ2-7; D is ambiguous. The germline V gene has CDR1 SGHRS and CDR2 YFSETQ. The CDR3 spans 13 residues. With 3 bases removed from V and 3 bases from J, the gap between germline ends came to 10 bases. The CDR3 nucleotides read TGCGCCAGCAGCTCCGGAGCTATCTACGAGCAGTACTTC. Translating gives CASSSGAIYEQYF.